This passage covers 30 T cell receptor beta chains from one sample sequenced in a study of technical replicates of blood from a few donors. Generated by immunoSEQ multiplex PCR, the TCRdb table keeps only in-frame clones and is missing some. The sample holds under 85,000 clones, roughly 92% seen once. Sequencing used T cells isolated from PBMCs. Receptors originate from a human donor in good health.

This clone was detected once. The sample contains more than one DNA sequence encoding this CDR3. V usage is TRBV5-6 and J usage is TRBJ2-7; 10 nucleotides align to TRBD1. The ends lost 4 bases at V and 4 bases at J; junction bases unmatched: 2. The length of the CDR3 is 13 residues. Germline V gene lookup returns CDR1 SGHDT and CDR2 YYEEEE. The CDR3 is CASSRDRGYEQYF. For the CDR3, the DNA is TGTGCCAGCAGCCGGGACAGGGGTTACGAGCAGTACTTC.

The chain couples TRBV10-3 to TRBJ2-5, with TRBD2 as a possible D gene (5 bases). Germline-derived CDR1 and CDR2 are ENHRY and SYGVKD. The CDR3 is made up of 13 amino acids. Trimming removed 2 bases at V and 1 base at J, with 5 bases between. The CDR3 coding sequence is TGTGCCATCAGTGAGGGACTCCAAGAGACCCAGTACTTC. As protein: CAISEGLQETQYF.

This chain connects TRBV28 to TRBJ1-2; D is unclear. This CDR3 has 11 amino acids. Germline CDR1 MDHEN, CDR2 SYDVKM. With 6 bases removed from V and 8 bases from J, the gap between germline ends came to 10 bases. CDR3 coding DNA: TGTGCCAGCAGACCTAATTTAGGCTACACCTTC. Its translation: CASRPNLGYTF.

The chain uses TRBV4-1 and TRBJ1-3; D gene ambiguous. The CDR3 is made up of 15 amino acids. V lost 0 bases and J 3 bases, leaving 9 bases between the germline ends. Looked up from germline, CDR1 is MGHRA and CDR2 is YSYEKL. In DNA form, the CDR3 reads TGCGCCAGCAGCCAAGAGATCCGGGTTGGAAACACCATATATTTT. Its protein is CASSQEIRVGNTIYF.

The DNA for the CDR3 is TGTGCCATCAGTGCTCTCGGGACAGGGGGAAACACTGAAGCTTTCTTT. Its protein product is CAISALGTGGNTEAFF. The chain couples TRBV10-3 to TRBJ1-1, with 11 bases lining up with TRBD1. The germline V gene has CDR1 ENHRY and CDR2 SYGVKD. This CDR3 spans 16 amino acids. J was trimmed by 2 bases and V by 4 bases; bases with no gene match: 6.

The rearrangement uses TRBV7-3 and TRBJ2-3, with D possibly matching TRBD2 (6 bases). V lost 5 bases and J lost 3, with 9 bases in between. Germline CDR1 is SGHTA and CDR2 is FQGTGA. CDR3 length: 13 amino acids. The CDR3 nucleotides are TGTGCCAGCAGCCAGGCGGGAACAGATACGCAGTATTTT. The encoded protein is CASSQAGTDTQYF.

The gene calls are TRBV6-5 and TRBJ2-7, with D possibly TRBD1 on 6 matching bases. Germline V CDR1 and CDR2: MNHEY, SVGAGI. The germline V and J ends were trimmed by 6 bases and 3 bases, with 18 bases remaining between them. The CDR3 consists of 15 residues. The CDR3 nucleotides are TGTGCCAGCAGCCGTCCGCACTTAGGGGGCTACGAGCAGTACTTC. Protein sequence: CASSRPHLGGYEQYF.

The gene calls are TRBV28 and TRBJ1-2, with 9 bases that match TRBD1. Trimming at V came to 5 bases and at J to 0 bases, leaving 7 bases not matched to a gene. The germline CDR1 and CDR2 sequences are MDHEN and SYDVKM. The CDR3 has 16 amino acids. The CDR3 DNA is TGTGCCAGCAGTGAGCGGACAGGGGCAGCTAACTATGGCTACACCTTC. As protein: CASSERTGAANYGYTF.

This clone has a single count. The chain employs TRBV7-9 and TRBJ2-1; D unresolved. Trimming cost V 8 bases and J 9 bases, with 11 bases left between them. CDR1 SEHNR and CDR2 FQNEAQ come from the germline V gene (reference sequence). The CDR3 has 11 amino acids. DNA for the CDR3: TGTGCCAGCTACGGGTTGGGTGAGCAGTTCTTC. It translates to CASYGLGEQFF.

The table lists this clone with many counts. This sequence joins TRBV19 and TRBJ2-1; 10 nucleotides align to TRBD2. This CDR3 has 15 residues. Germline CDR1 is LNHDA and CDR2 is SQIVND (reference sequence). J was trimmed by 5 bases and V by 4 bases; bases with no gene match: 5. CDR3 amino acids: CASSTGTSANNEQFF. CDR3 nucleotide sequence: TGTGCCAGTAGTACCGGGACTAGCGCGAACAATGAGCAGTTCTTC.

V gene TRBV15 combines with J gene TRBJ1-3; the match to TRBD1 covers 7 bases. Germline-derived CDR1 and CDR2 are LNHNV and YYDKDF (reference sequence). CDR3 size: 17 residues. V lost 0 bases, J lost 4 bases, and 9 bases stayed unmatched. This chain's CDR3 is CATSRDQGEGLGNTIYF. Written as DNA, the CDR3 is TGTGCCACCAGCAGAGATCAGGGGGAAGGGTTGGGAAACACCATATATTTT.

This chain connects TRBV13 to TRBJ1-2; 11 bases are a match to TRBD1. Germline V gene data show CDR1 as PRHDT and CDR2 as FYEKMQ (reference sequence). V was clipped by 4 bases and J by 4 bases; unmatched bases: 8. The CDR3 sequence is 16 residues long. The CDR3 loop is CASSSGTGGTAYGYTF. CDR3 bases: TGTGCCAGCAGCTCGGGGACAGGGGGAACCGCCTATGGCTACACCTTC.

The chain links TRBV11-2 to TRBJ1-1; D gene uncertain. The V end was cut by 3 bases, the J end by 5 bases, with 10 bases between. The germline V gene has CDR1 SGHAT and CDR2 FQNNGV. This CDR3 has 13 amino acids. As DNA, the CDR3 is TGTGCCAGCAGCTTCCCAACGGTAACTGAAGCTTTCTTT. It yields the protein CASSFPTVTEAFF.

The chain links TRBV5-1 to TRBJ2-7; no definite D call. V lost 4 bases to trimming and J lost 2 bases, with 13 bases between them. This CDR3 is built from 14 residues. CDR1 is SGHRS, CDR2 YFSETQ, per germline. The CDR3 loop reads CASSPDSSAYEQYF. The CDR3 nucleotides read TGCGCCAGCAGCCCCGACTCCAGCGCCTACGAGCAGTACTTC. Drawing the rest from reference TRBV5-1 and TRBJ2-7, the complete variable domain is KAGVTQTPRYLIKTRGQQVTLSCSPISGHRSVSWYQQTPGQGLQFLFEYFSETQRNKGNFPGRFSGRQFSNSRSEMNVSTLELGDSALYLCASSPDSSAYEQYFGPGTRLTVT.

The genes are TRBV6-6 and TRBJ2-1; D may be TRBD1 (5 bases). The CDR3 sequence is 12 residues long. Germline lookup yields CDR1 MNHNY and CDR2 SVGAGI (reference sequence). Between the trimmed V and J ends, which lost 5 bases and 5 bases, there was a span of 7 bases. The CDR3 region is CASSQQDNEQFF. CDR3 DNA sequence: TGTGCCAGCAGTCAACAGGACAATGAGCAGTTCTTC.

This clone has only one observation. J is TRBJ1-2 and V is TRBV2; the D gene is possibly TRBD1 (5 bases). The CDR3 runs to 15 residues. V was cut by 3 bases and J by 4 bases, with 15 bases left in between. Germline V gene sequence: CDR1 SNHLY, CDR2 FYNNEI. This chain's CDR3 is CASSEDVGALYGYTF. In DNA, the CDR3 is TGTGCCAGCAGTGAGGATGTAGGGGCCCTCTATGGCTACACCTTC.

This clone was observed once. V gene TRBV5-1 combines with J gene TRBJ2-1, with D hard to call. Per germline, CDR1 SGHRS and CDR2 YFSETQ. V shed 4 bases and J shed 0 bases, with 8 bases lying between them. The CDR3 is 14 residues long. This CDR3 reads CASSLSGSYNEQFF. CDR3 nucleotide sequence: TGCGCCAGCAGCCTTTCGGGCTCCTACAATGAGCAGTTCTTC. Complete variable domain (other parts from reference TRBV5-1 and TRBJ2-1): KAGVTQTPRYLIKTRGQQVTLSCSPISGHRSVSWYQQTPGQGLQFLFEYFSETQRNKGNFPGRFSGRQFSNSRSEMNVSTLELGDSALYLCASSLSGSYNEQFFGPGTRLTVL.

This clone was recorded only once. This chain links TRBV11-2 with TRBJ2-1, with TRBD1 matching 7 bases. With V trimmed by 6 bases and J by 5 bases, 10 bases remained unmatched. Germline V gene sequence: CDR1 SGHAT, CDR2 FQNNGV. The CDR3 runs to 15 residues. CDR3 amino acids: CASSYYRGRDNEQFF. CDR3 bases: TGTGCCAGCAGTTATTATAGGGGGCGCGACAATGAGCAGTTCTTC.

DNA of the CDR3: TGTGCCAGCAGTTACATCAACACTGAAGCTTTCTTT. Encoded protein: CASSYINTEAFF. The chain carries TRBV28 and TRBJ1-1; D uncertain. V gave up 4 bases and J gave up 2 bases, with 5 bases separating them. Germline V lookup: CDR1 MDHEN, CDR2 SYDVKM. The CDR3 runs 12 residues.

CDR3: CASGTSGRAYGELFF. The CDR3 DNA reads as TGCGCCAGCGGCACTAGCGGGAGGGCCTACGGGGAGCTGTTTTTT. This rearrangement joins TRBV4-1 to TRBJ2-2, with 13 positions matching TRBD2. V was pared by 8 bases and J by 7 bases, with 7 bases of the junction left unmatched. Germline V gives CDR1 MGHRA, CDR2 YSYEKL. The CDR3 has 15 amino acids.

This clone was recorded only once. This chain uses TRBV11-3 with TRBJ1-3; 7 bases match TRBD1. The V and J ends lost 3 bases and 4 bases, in that order; junction bases with no gene match: 3. Germline CDR1 and CDR2: SGHNT and YENEEA. The length of the CDR3 is 14 residues. The CDR3 coding sequence is TGTGCCAGCAGCTTTGGACAGGCGGGAAACACCATATATTTT. Protein product: CASSFGQAGNTIYF.

The genes are TRBV15 and TRBJ1-1; 9 bases align to TRBD1. Unmatched junction bases numbered 4, after V lost 0 bases and J lost 2 bases. Germline V lookup: CDR1 LNHNV, CDR2 YYDKDF (reference sequence). The CDR3 has 16 amino acids. CDR3 in DNA: TGTGCCACCAGCAGAGATCGAACAGGGGGCAACACTGAAGCTTTCTTT. This sequence encodes CATSRDRTGGNTEAFF.

This chain connects TRBV6-6 to TRBJ2-7; D may be TRBD2 (5 bases). The V and J ends lost 5 bases and 5 bases respectively, with 16 bases between them. The CDR3 loop spans 14 amino acids. Germline V gene sequence: CDR1 MNHNY, CDR2 SVGAGI (reference sequence). For the CDR3, the DNA is TGTGCCAGCAGTCCCCGGAATAGCGCCCACGAGCAGTACTTC. Translated: CASSPRNSAHEQYF.

CDR3 DNA sequence: TGTGCCAGCAGTCCCCGGGGACTAGCGTCCTCCTACGAGCAGTACTTC. Translation: CASSPRGLASSYEQYF. This chain joins TRBV27 and TRBJ2-7; 10 bases align to TRBD2. The CDR3 has 16 amino acids. J was trimmed by 0 bases and V by 5 bases; bases with no gene match: 7. In germline, CDR1 is MNHEY, CDR2 SMNVEV (reference sequence).

The J gene is TRBJ2-5, the V gene TRBV4-1, with 10 bases that match TRBD2. V gave up 0 bases and J gave up 5 bases; unmatched junction bases: 6. The length of the CDR3 is 16 residues. Germline V gene sequence: CDR1 MGHRA, CDR2 YSYEKL. The CDR3 bases are TGCGCCAGCAGCCAAGATTCTAGCGGGAGTTATGAGACCCAGTACTTC. Translated, it gives CASSQDSSGSYETQYF.

This clone was seen just once. The chain is built from TRBV7-6 and TRBJ2-4, with 12 bases identical to TRBD2. V lost 2 bases to trimming and J lost 3 bases; unmatched junction nucleotides: 2. The CDR3 has 16 residues. Looked up from germline, CDR1 is SGHVS and CDR2 is FNYEAQ. This CDR3 reads CASSLLAGGVKNIQYF. The DNA of the CDR3 is TGTGCCAGCAGCTTACTAGCGGGAGGGGTCAAAAACATTCAGTACTTC.

The chain has TRBV18 and TRBJ2-7; TRBD2 might be the D (6 bases). The CDR3 extends over 14 amino acids. V was cut by 4 bases and J by 0 bases, with 10 bases left in between. Germline lookup yields CDR1 KGHSH and CDR2 LQKENI. The CDR3 spells CASSRDSSSYEQYF. DNA of the CDR3: TGTGCCAGCTCACGGGACTCCTCCTCCTACGAGCAGTACTTC. Combining the CDR3 with reference TRBV18 and TRBJ2-7 gives the whole variable domain NAGVMQNPRHLVRRRGQEARLRCSPMKGHSHVYWYRQLPEEGLKFMVYLQKENIIDESGMPKERFSAEFPKEGPSILRIQQVVRGDSAAYFCASSRDSSSYEQYFGPGTRLTVT.

V gene TRBV19 combines with J gene TRBJ2-3, with D tentatively TRBD2 (6 bases). Germline V gene data show CDR1 as LNHDA and CDR2 as SQIVND (reference sequence). The CDR3 runs 16 residues. V was trimmed by 6 bases and J by 4 bases, leaving 20 bases between them. The CDR3 spells CASSRRGRGRADTQYF. CDR3 sequence (DNA): TGTGCCAGTAGCCGTCGGGGGAGAGGTCGGGCAGATACGCAGTATTTT. The full variable domain, rest sourced from reference TRBV19 and TRBJ2-3, is DGGITQSPKYLFRKEGQNVTLSCEQNLNHDAMYWYRQDPGQGLRLIYYSQIVNDFQKGDIAEGYSVSREKKESFPLTVTSAQKNPTAFYLCASSRRGRGRADTQYFGPGTRLTVL.

V usage is TRBV7-3 and J usage is TRBJ1-1; possibly TRBD1 for D (6 bases). Deletions cut 4 bases from V and 11 bases from J, with 17 bases between. The CDR3 totals 13 residues. In germline, CDR1 is SGHTA, CDR2 FQGTGA. In DNA form, the CDR3 reads TGTGCCAGCAGCTCAACAGGGACAAAGAGGGCTTTCTTT. Translation gives CASSSTGTKRAFF.

This clone was seen a few times. The chain joins TRBV6-4 to TRBJ1-1; 7 bases map to TRBD1. The germline V gene has CDR1 MRHNA and CDR2 SNTAGT. The CDR3 is 15 amino acids. The V and J ends lost 4 bases and 2 bases, in that order; junction bases with no gene match: 7. The CDR3 here is CASSAAGGYNTEAFF. The CDR3 DNA sequence: TGTGCCAGCAGTGCCGCAGGGGGGTACAACACTGAAGCTTTCTTT.